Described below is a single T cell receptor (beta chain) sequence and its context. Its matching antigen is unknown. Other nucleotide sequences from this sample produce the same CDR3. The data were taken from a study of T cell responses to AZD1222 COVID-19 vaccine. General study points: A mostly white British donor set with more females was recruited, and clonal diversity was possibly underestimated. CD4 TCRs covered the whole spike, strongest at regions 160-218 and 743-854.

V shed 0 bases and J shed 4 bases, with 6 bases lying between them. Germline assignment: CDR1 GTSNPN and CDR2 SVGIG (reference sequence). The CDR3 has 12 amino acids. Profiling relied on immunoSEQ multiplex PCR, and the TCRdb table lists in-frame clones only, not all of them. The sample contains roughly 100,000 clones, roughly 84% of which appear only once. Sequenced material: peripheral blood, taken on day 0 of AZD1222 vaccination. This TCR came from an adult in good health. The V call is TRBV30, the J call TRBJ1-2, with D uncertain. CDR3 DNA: TGTGCCTGGAGTGTGAACAGCTATGGCTACACCTTC. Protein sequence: CAWSVNSYGYTF.